This T cell receptor (beta chain) was captured in a study of OX40 agonist ivuxolimab in advanced cancers. Study-level information: While on treatment, patients had intravenous ivuxolimab at 0.01 to 10 mg/kg every 2 weeks.

The repertoire was sequenced with immunoSEQ multiplex PCR; TCRdb's copy has only in-frame clones and lacks some. The sample shows 66,000 or so clones, about 90% of them seen only once. The V end was cut by 3 bases, the J end by 0 bases, with 21 bases between. There are 19 residues in the CDR3. Germline values: CDR1 MDHEN, CDR2 SYDVKM. V and J are TRBV28 and TRBJ2-1; no definite D call. Sequences were derived from CD4+ or CD8+ T cells sorted from blood, sampled in a trial of the OX40 agonist ivuxolimab. The receptor was derived from an adult with an advanced solid tumor such as melanoma, head and neck, liver or kidney cancer. As DNA, the CDR3 is TGTGCCAGCAGTTTCAGTCGCAGTACGGATTTTAGCTCCTACAATGAGCAGTTCTTC. Its translation: CASSFSRSTDFSSYNEQFF.